The present entry profiles one TCR beta chain with its context. Its matching antigen is unknown. This sample stems from a study of T-cell reconstitution after alpha-beta-depleted transplantation in children. Using unique molecular identifiers, the investigators prepared the TCRbeta library. TCRdb passed the PCR reads through MiXCR, listing each CDR3 protein once. The sample contains about 420,000 distinct CDR3 sequences, roughly 17% of which appear only once. The J segment lost 7 bases and the V segment lost 2 bases, leaving 2 bases of the junction unmatched. The CDR3 length is 14 residues. Germline V gives CDR1 SNHLY, CDR2 FYNNEI. General study findings and limits: Two months or so post-transplant, alpha-beta T cells reportedly derived from several hundred expanded graft clones. Newly generated T cells supplied most T-cell counts and diversity one year post-transplant. Surviving recipient T cells and thymic progenitors produced the high day-60 TCRbeta diversity seen in some patients.

The rearrangement links TRBV2 to TRBJ2-1; 10 positions agree with TRBD2. The material was PBMCs, mostly from graft donor cells, obtained 360 days after TCRalphabeta/CD19-depleted stem cell transplant. This TCR derives from a boy under two years old who had a stem cell transplant for Wiskott-Aldrich syndrome, so the T cells may come from the graft donor. The CDR3 protein is CASSELAGVNEQFF. The DNA of the CDR3 is TGTGCCAGCAGTGAACTAGCGGGAGTGAATGAGCAGTTCTTC.